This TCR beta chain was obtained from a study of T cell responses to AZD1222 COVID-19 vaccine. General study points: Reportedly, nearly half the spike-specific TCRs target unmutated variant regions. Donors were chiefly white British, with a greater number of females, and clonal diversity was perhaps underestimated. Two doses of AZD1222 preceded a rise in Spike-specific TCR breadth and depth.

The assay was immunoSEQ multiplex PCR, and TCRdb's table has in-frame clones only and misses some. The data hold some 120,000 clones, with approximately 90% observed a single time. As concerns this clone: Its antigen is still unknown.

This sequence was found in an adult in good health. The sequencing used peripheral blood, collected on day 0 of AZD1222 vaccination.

In DNA form, the CDR3 reads TGCAGCGTTGAAGATCGGTTCGGCGGGGGCGGAGATACGCAGTATTTT. Translation: CSVEDRFGGGGDTQYF. The chain joins TRBV29-1 to TRBJ2-3; D perhaps matches TRBD2 (7 bases). V lost 0 bases to trimming and J lost 5 bases, with 18 bases between them. Germline values: CDR1 SQVTM, CDR2 ANQGSEA. The CDR3 length is 16 residues.